Listed below are T cell receptor beta chains from one sample, sequenced in a study of control samples from healthy donors and cancer patients. Only in-frame clones appear in the TCRdb table, and some are missing; sequencing was by immunoSEQ multiplex PCR. Here the sample spans under 450,000 clones, around 90% being singletons. Sequenced input: PBMCs. Source of these receptors: a man aged 35-49 years with head and neck cancer. Each CDR3 is given with its conserved first and last residue. D genes are given only for firm matches. A clone size is listed for some rows: how often the clone was seen (once, few, many), or a class if it is expanded.

cdr3_aa: CASSQDFWGTNYGYTF
cdr3_nt: TGCGCCAGCAGCCAAGATTTTTGGGGGACAAACTATGGCTACACCTTC
d_call: NA
j_call: TRBJ1-2
clone_size: NA
v_call: TRBV4-1

cdr3_aa: CATSDPRGPEAFF
cdr3_nt: TGTGCCACCAGTGATCCTAGGGGCCCTGAAGCTTTCTTT
d_call: NA
j_call: TRBJ1-1
clone_size: few
v_call: TRBV24-1

cdr3_aa: CASSYGQASSYNEQFF
cdr3_nt: TGTGCCAGCAGTTATGGGCAGGCGAGCTCCTACAATGAGCAGTTCTTC
d_call: NA
j_call: TRBJ2-1
clone_size: NA
v_call: TRBV6-2/TRBV6-3

cdr3_aa: CASSLSRGHLGYEQYF
cdr3_nt: TGTGCCAGCAGTTTATCGAGGGGACACCTCGGCTACGAGCAGTACTTC
d_call: NA
j_call: TRBJ2-7
clone_size: NA
v_call: TRBV27

cdr3_aa: CASSSIRLPDTQYF
cdr3_nt: TGTGCCAGCAGTTCCATTCGACTCCCAGATACGCAGTATTTT
d_call: NA
j_call: TRBJ2-3
clone_size: NA
v_call: TRBV6-1

cdr3_aa: CASSLGTSLTLSYEQYF
cdr3_nt: TGTGCCAGCAGTTTGGGGACTAGCTTAACACTTTCCTACGAGCAGTACTTC
d_call: TRBD2
j_call: TRBJ2-7
clone_size: NA
v_call: TRBV27

cdr3_aa: CASSLWRAGDNYGYTF
cdr3_nt: TGTGCCAGCAGCTTATGGCGGGCAGGGGATAACTATGGCTACACCTTC
d_call: NA
j_call: TRBJ1-2
clone_size: NA
v_call: TRBV7-8

cdr3_aa: CASGDSNQPQHF
cdr3_nt: TGTGCCAGCGGGGACAGCAATCAGCCCCAGCATTTT
d_call: NA
j_call: TRBJ1-5
clone_size: NA
v_call: TRBV27

cdr3_aa: CASSVEGNQPQHF
cdr3_nt: TGTGCCAGCAGCGTGGAGGGCAATCAGCCCCAGCATTTT
d_call: NA
j_call: TRBJ1-5
clone_size: NA
v_call: TRBV7-9

cdr3_aa: CASSLPNPDRSYEQYF
cdr3_nt: TGCGCCAGCAGCCTTCCAAATCCGGACAGGTCCTACGAGCAGTACTTC
d_call: TRBD1
j_call: TRBJ2-7
clone_size: NA
v_call: TRBV4-1

cdr3_aa: CASTRQNSAGELFF
cdr3_nt: TGTGCCAGCACCCGACAGAATTCGGCCGGGGAGCTGTTTTTT
d_call: NA
j_call: TRBJ2-2
clone_size: NA
v_call: TRBV5-5

cdr3_aa: CASSLVVRTLYEAFF
cdr3_nt: TGTGCCAGCAGCTTGGTAGTGCGGACCCTCTATGAAGCTTTCTTT
d_call: NA
j_call: TRBJ1-1
clone_size: NA
v_call: TRBV5-4

cdr3_aa: CASSVGTGQYEQYF
cdr3_nt: TGTGCCAGCAGCGTAGGCACGGGACAGTACGAGCAGTACTTC
d_call: TRBD1
j_call: TRBJ2-7
clone_size: NA
v_call: TRBV9

cdr3_aa: CASSFSGSQAHGYTF
cdr3_nt: TGTGCCAGCAGCTTTAGCGGATCTCAGGCCCATGGCTACACCTTC
d_call: NA
j_call: TRBJ1-2
clone_size: NA
v_call: TRBV7-2

cdr3_aa: CASSQDTEGPPNEKLFF
cdr3_nt: TGCGCCAGCAGCCAAGATACGGAAGGGCCGCCTAATGAAAAACTGTTTTTT
d_call: NA
j_call: TRBJ1-4
clone_size: few
v_call: TRBV4-3

cdr3_aa: CATSDPGTGGTTNQPQHF
cdr3_nt: TGTGCCACCAGTGACCCTGGGACAGGGGGCACCACTAATCAGCCCCAGCATTTT
d_call: TRBD1
j_call: TRBJ1-5
clone_size: NA
v_call: TRBV24-1

cdr3_aa: CASSASGYEQYF
cdr3_nt: TGTGCCAGCAGTGCCTCAGGCTACGAGCAGTACTTC
d_call: NA
j_call: TRBJ2-7
clone_size: NA
v_call: TRBV6-6

cdr3_aa: CASSEGRSPVYEQYF
cdr3_nt: TGCGCCAGCAGTGAGGGACGGAGTCCGGTGTACGAGCAGTACTTC
d_call: NA
j_call: TRBJ2-7
clone_size: NA
v_call: TRBV10-1

cdr3_aa: CASSLPETGGEQFF
cdr3_nt: TGCGCCAGCAGCTTACCTGAAACAGGGGGTGAGCAGTTCTTC
d_call: TRBD1
j_call: TRBJ2-1
clone_size: NA
v_call: TRBV5-1

cdr3_aa: CASSQLSSGGRTDTQYF
cdr3_nt: TGTGCCAGCAGCCAACTCTCTAGCGGGGGGCGTACAGATACGCAGTATTTT
d_call: TRBD2
j_call: TRBJ2-3
clone_size: NA
v_call: TRBV14

cdr3_aa: CASSLRGTEAFF
cdr3_nt: TGTGCCAGCAGCTTGCGGGGTACTGAAGCTTTCTTT
d_call: NA
j_call: TRBJ1-1
clone_size: NA
v_call: TRBV5-5